The 3 T cell receptor beta chains presented below share a single source sample, sequenced in a study of T cell changes during pregnancy in multiple sclerosis. Repertoires were generated with immunoSEQ multiplex PCR, while TCRdb's copy carries only in-frame clones and drops some. In the table there are 60,000 to 95,000 clones, around 90% of which are singletons. This specimen consisted of CD4+ T cells from peripheral blood mononuclear cells, obtained before pregnancy. The receptors were gathered from a female donor with multiple sclerosis, enrolled in a pregnancy study.

CDR3: CASSPQGNYGYTF. The CDR3, as DNA: TGTGCCAGCTCACCACAGGGGAACTATGGCTACACCTTC. The chain links TRBV18 to TRBJ1-2; D might be TRBD1 (5 bases). The germline V and J ends were trimmed by 1 base and 2 bases, with 5 bases remaining between them. The CDR3 loop spans 13 amino acids. Germline CDR1 and CDR2: KGHSH and LQKENI.

This chain joins TRBV19 and TRBJ1-1, with 7 bases that match TRBD1. CDR1 LNHDA and CDR2 SQIVND come from the germline V gene (reference sequence). J lost 7 bases, V lost 8 bases, and 10 bases had no gene match. The CDR3 is 13 residues long. The CDR3: CASRDDRAHEAFF. In DNA, the CDR3 is TGTGCCAGTCGGGATGACAGGGCGCATGAAGCTTTCTTT.

The J gene is TRBJ1-5, the V gene TRBV6-6; a weak D match, TRBD1 (5 bases). Per the germline V gene, CDR1 is MNHNY and CDR2 is SVGAGI (reference sequence). This CDR3 comprises 14 residues. The V end lost 2 bases, the J end lost 5 bases, and 10 bases lay between the germline ends. CDR3: CASSYDGGDQPQHF. The DNA for the CDR3 is TGTGCCAGCAGTTACGACGGGGGAGATCAGCCCCAGCATTTT.